Listed below are T cell receptor beta chains from one sample, sequenced in a study of blood T cell repertoires in COVID-19. Here immunoSEQ multiplex PCR was the method, and the copy in TCRdb shows in-frame clones only, minus some. The top ten clones hold 8% to 13% of a sample with 150,000 or so clones, around 80% of them seen once. The material sequenced was peripheral blood. These receptors came from a man between 60 and 70 years old with active or convalescent COVID-19. Both conserved end residues are part of each CDR3. The order of the fields is CDR3 DNA, CDR3 protein, J gene, V gene, D gene, clone size. D genes are given only for firm matches. Expanded clones get a size class; other rows say once, few or many, or leave the size out.

CDR3 DNA: TGTGCCAGCTCACCCTTACCGACAGGGGGGGCGGAAAAACTGTTTTTT
CDR3 protein: CASSPLPTGGAEKLFF
J gene: TRBJ1-4
V gene: TRBV18
D gene: TRBD1
clone size: .

CDR3 DNA: TGTGCCAGCAGATATAGCGGGAGCGGTTACAATGAGCAGTTCTTC
CDR3 protein: CASRYSGSGYNEQFF
J gene: TRBJ2-1
V gene: TRBV7-9
D gene: TRBD2
clone size: .

CDR3 DNA: TGTGCCAGCAGCCAAGTGGCCGGAGGGATAGCCGGGGAGCTGTTTTTT
CDR3 protein: CASSQVAGGIAGELFF
J gene: TRBJ2-2
V gene: TRBV3-1/TRBV3-2
D gene: .
clone size: .

CDR3 DNA: TGTGCCAGCTCACCAACGACTAGCGGACTCAATGAGCAGTTCTTC
CDR3 protein: CASSPTTSGLNEQFF
J gene: TRBJ2-1
V gene: TRBV18
D gene: TRBD2
clone size: .

CDR3 DNA: TGTGCCAGCACCCGACAGGTCGGCTCCTACGAGCAGTACTTC
CDR3 protein: CASTRQVGSYEQYF
J gene: TRBJ2-7
V gene: TRBV6-5
D gene: .
clone size: once

CDR3 DNA: TGTGCCAGCATCAGAGGACAGGCCCCTAGCACTGAAGCTTTCTTT
CDR3 protein: CASIRGQAPSTEAFF
J gene: TRBJ1-1
V gene: TRBV28
D gene: TRBD1
clone size: .

CDR3 DNA: TGTGCCAGCAGTCACGGGGACTACACCACAGGGCAGTTCTTC
CDR3 protein: CASSHGDYTTGQFF
J gene: TRBJ2-1
V gene: TRBV6-1
D gene: TRBD2
clone size: .

CDR3 DNA: TGTGCCAGCGTAGCCCCGACAGGGACGGATGGCTACACCTTC
CDR3 protein: CASVAPTGTDGYTF
J gene: TRBJ1-2
V gene: TRBV6-4
D gene: TRBD1
clone size: .

CDR3 DNA: TGTGCCAGCAGCCAAATAGGTCTCGGGACATCTTTTGAAAAACTGTTTTTT
CDR3 protein: CASSQIGLGTSFEKLFF
J gene: TRBJ1-4
V gene: TRBV3-1/TRBV3-2
D gene: .
clone size: .

CDR3 DNA: TGTGCCAGTAGTTCGGGGGTCTCCGCTGGAAACACCATATATTTT
CDR3 protein: CASSSGVSAGNTIYF
J gene: TRBJ1-3
V gene: TRBV19
D gene: .
clone size: .

CDR3 DNA: TGTGCCAGCAGTTTTAGTCCTAGGAGGCGGGACAGGGGGTGGTATTTCGAGCAGTACTTC
CDR3 protein: CASSFSPRRRDRGWYFEQYF
J gene: TRBJ2-7
V gene: TRBV27
D gene: TRBD1
clone size: .

CDR3 DNA: TGTGCCAGTAGTAACACAGGGGTCCAAGAGACCCAGTACTTC
CDR3 protein: CASSNTGVQETQYF
J gene: TRBJ2-5
V gene: TRBV19
D gene: TRBD1
clone size: .

CDR3 DNA: TGTGCCAGCTCACCAGATGAAGGGGGCTACTATAATTCACCCCTCCACTTT
CDR3 protein: CASSPDEGGYYNSPLHF
J gene: TRBJ1-6
V gene: TRBV18
D gene: TRBD1
clone size: once

CDR3 DNA: TGTGCCGCTCAGGGTTTGGGTAATTCACCCCTCCACTTT
CDR3 protein: CAAQGLGNSPLHF
J gene: TRBJ1-6
V gene: TRBV7-9
D gene: .
clone size: .

CDR3 DNA: TGCAGTGCTAGTAGGGGACAGGCAACAGATACGCAGTATTTT
CDR3 protein: CSASRGQATDTQYF
J gene: TRBJ2-3
V gene: TRBV20-1
D gene: TRBD1
clone size: .

CDR3 DNA: TGTGCCAGTAGTCTATGGACAAGCAATCAGCCCCAGCATTTT
CDR3 protein: CASSLWTSNQPQHF
J gene: TRBJ1-5
V gene: TRBV19
D gene: .
clone size: .

CDR3 DNA: TGTGCCAGCAGCTTAGGTACGCGGCCCGGGGCCCAGTACTTC
CDR3 protein: CASSLGTRPGAQYF
J gene: TRBJ2-5
V gene: TRBV11-2
D gene: .
clone size: .

CDR3 DNA: TGTGCCAGCTCAGAACAGGGGACCTATGGCTACACCTTC
CDR3 protein: CASSEQGTYGYTF
J gene: TRBJ1-2
V gene: TRBV18
D gene: TRBD1
clone size: .

CDR3 DNA: TGTGCCAGCTCACCCCGACAGGACTTTAACTATGGCTACACCTTC
CDR3 protein: CASSPRQDFNYGYTF
J gene: TRBJ1-2
V gene: TRBV18
D gene: .
clone size: .

CDR3 DNA: TGTGCCAGCAGCCAAGATCTCTCTGGAAACACCATATATTTT
CDR3 protein: CASSQDLSGNTIYF
J gene: TRBJ1-3
V gene: TRBV3-1/TRBV3-2
D gene: .
clone size: .

CDR3 DNA: TGCAGCGGTTCGATTCAGGGCATGAACACTGAAGCTTTCTTT
CDR3 protein: CSGSIQGMNTEAFF
J gene: TRBJ1-1
V gene: TRBV29-1
D gene: .
clone size: .

CDR3 DNA: TGTGCCAGCAGCTTAATTGTGGGAGTAACAGATACGCAGTATTTT
CDR3 protein: CASSLIVGVTDTQYF
J gene: TRBJ2-3
V gene: TRBV5-4
D gene: .
clone size: .

CDR3 DNA: TGTGCCAGCAGCTTCTTACCCAGGGAGACCCAGTACTTC
CDR3 protein: CASSFLPRETQYF
J gene: TRBJ2-5
V gene: TRBV7-6
D gene: .
clone size: .

CDR3 DNA: TGTGCCAGCATTAGCGGAAAGCAGTTCTTC
CDR3 protein: CASISGKQFF
J gene: TRBJ2-1
V gene: TRBV5-8
D gene: .
clone size: .

CDR3 DNA: TGTGCCAGTACCCCATCTGGGGCCAACGTCCTGACTTTC
CDR3 protein: CASTPSGANVLTF
J gene: TRBJ2-6
V gene: TRBV19
D gene: .
clone size: .

CDR3 DNA: TGTGCCAGCAGGGACGAAAGGTTCGGGGGGTACGAGCAGTACTTC
CDR3 protein: CASRDERFGGYEQYF
J gene: TRBJ2-7
V gene: TRBV6-5
D gene: TRBD2
clone size: .

CDR3 DNA: TGTGCCAGCAGCCAAGGACAGGGAACCTACGAGCAGTACTTC
CDR3 protein: CASSQGQGTYEQYF
J gene: TRBJ2-7
V gene: TRBV7-2
D gene: TRBD1
clone size: .

CDR3 DNA: TGTGCCAGCACCACCGGACTAGCGGGGGCCCTCACCGGGGAGCTGTTTTTT
CDR3 protein: CASTTGLAGALTGELFF
J gene: TRBJ2-2
V gene: TRBV2
D gene: TRBD2
clone size: .

CDR3 DNA: TGTGCCAGCAATCTAGCGGCGGGCCAAGAGACCCAGTACTTC
CDR3 protein: CASNLAAGQETQYF
J gene: TRBJ2-5
V gene: TRBV6-5
D gene: TRBD2
clone size: .

CDR3 DNA: TGTGCCAGCAGCTTAACTCCCGGGACTGAAGCTTTCTTT
CDR3 protein: CASSLTPGTEAFF
J gene: TRBJ1-1
V gene: TRBV7-9
D gene: .
clone size: .

CDR3 DNA: TGTGCCAGTAGTATAGGTCGACAGGCACAACTCTACGAGCAGTACTTC
CDR3 protein: CASSIGRQAQLYEQYF
J gene: TRBJ2-7
V gene: TRBV19
D gene: .
clone size: .

CDR3 DNA: TGTGCCAGCAGCTTGGGTTCACGGAGCTCCTATAATTCACCCCTCCACTTT
CDR3 protein: CASSLGSRSSYNSPLHF
J gene: TRBJ1-6
V gene: TRBV11-2
D gene: .
clone size: .

CDR3 DNA: TGTGCCAGCAGCTTAGGAGCGGGTGCGGATACGCAGTATTTT
CDR3 protein: CASSLGAGADTQYF
J gene: TRBJ2-3
V gene: TRBV7-2
D gene: .
clone size: .

CDR3 DNA: TGTGCCAGTAGTACAGGGGTCTCCTACGAGCAGTACTTC
CDR3 protein: CASSTGVSYEQYF
J gene: TRBJ2-7
V gene: TRBV19
D gene: .
clone size: many

CDR3 DNA: TGTGCCAGCAGTTTACGAGTGGGGGCTACCGGGGAGCTGTTTTTT
CDR3 protein: CASSLRVGATGELFF
J gene: TRBJ2-2
V gene: TRBV28
D gene: .
clone size: few

CDR3 DNA: TGTGCCAGCACCGGACCGGGACAGGGTAATGAAAAACTGTTTTTT
CDR3 protein: CASTGPGQGNEKLFF
J gene: TRBJ1-4
V gene: TRBV28
D gene: TRBD1
clone size: .